This record covers a single T cell receptor beta chain. This entry comes from a study of cytomegalovirus exposure and HLA in healthy donors. Primers included in the PCR were 60 Vbeta and 13 Jbeta primers. Here immunoSEQ multiplex PCR was the method, and the copy in TCRdb shows in-frame clones only, minus some. The sample holds 150,000 to 200,000 clones; about 70% are singletons and the top ten take around 9.3%. With 3 bases clipped from V and 7 bases from J, the junction kept 9 bases outside the gene matches. The germline CDR1 and CDR2 sequences are SGHKS and YYEKEE (reference sequence). CDR3 length equals 15 residues.

Sequencing was done on a sample of PBMCs. The genes are TRBV5-5 and TRBJ1-4; 7 bases agree with TRBD1. The TCR was taken from a young man in good health and CMV-seropositive. CDR3 residues: CASSWVRQGFEKLFF. The DNA for the CDR3 is TGTGCCAGCAGCTGGGTGCGACAGGGCTTTGAAAAACTGTTTTTT.